A selection of T cell receptor beta chains follows, all from one sample in a study of T-cell memory formation after mild COVID-19. TCRdb re-derived calls from the 5' RACE reads in MiXCR, one entry per CDR3 protein. The table shows 400,000 to 500,000 distinct CDR3 sequences, with 24% occurring only once. The specimen sequenced was PBMCs or a T cell subset sorted from them (not recorded which). The receptors come from an adult woman who had mild COVID-19 (a few samples of this study predate the infection). Cell type and time point are not known. Both conserved end residues are part of each CDR3. A D gene is named only where the DNA matches it firmly. The size field is filled for only some rows; it gives once, few, many or a size class.

cdr3_length	d_call	v_call	clone_size	j_call	cdr3_aa	cdr3_nt
14	-	TRBV11-3	few	TRBJ1-1	CASSPGVGQTEAFF	TGTGCCAGCAGCCCGGGGGTAGGGCAGACTGAAGCTTTCTTT
15	TRBD1	TRBV7-2	-	TRBJ2-3	CASSLGGQATDTQYF	TGTGCCAGCAGCTTGGGGGGACAGGCCACAGATACGCAGTATTTT
16	TRBD2	TRBV7-8	few	TRBJ2-1	CASSLGASGTFNEQFF	TGTGCCAGCAGCTTAGGGGCTAGCGGGACCTTCAATGAGCAGTTCTTC
14	-	TRBV9	few	TRBJ1-1	CASSVGGRPTEAFF	TGTGCCAGCAGCGTAGGAGGCAGGCCCACTGAAGCTTTCTTT
15	-	TRBV7-6	-	TRBJ2-3	CASSKVGANTDTQYF	TGTGCCAGCAGCAAAGTCGGGGCCAACACAGATACGCAGTATTTT
15	TRBD1	TRBV5-4	-	TRBJ2-7	CASSDYRGPSYEQYF	TGTGCCAGCAGCGACTACAGGGGACCATCCTACGAGCAGTACTTC
16	TRBD1	TRBV18	few	TRBJ2-1	CASSPPGTGAYNEQFF	TGTGCCAGCTCACCACCCGGGACAGGGGCCTACAATGAGCAGTTCTTC
13	TRBD2	TRBV29-1	few	TRBJ2-3	CSVPAGGGDTQYF	TGCAGCGTCCCCGCGGGGGGCGGAGATACGCAGTATTTT
14	TRBD1	TRBV7-2	-	TRBJ2-3	CASSRTGTVDTQYF	TGTGCCAGCAGCAGGACAGGGACCGTTGATACGCAGTATTTT
15	-	TRBV7-9	-	TRBJ2-2	CASSLLDGNTGELFF	TGTGCCAGCAGCTTACTAGACGGGAACACCGGGGAGCTGTTTTTT
15	TRBD2	TRBV6-6	once	TRBJ2-2	CASSYGTSGTGELFF	TGTGCCAGCAGTTACGGGACTAGCGGAACCGGGGAGCTGTTTTTT
15	TRBD2	TRBV6-5	-	TRBJ2-1	CASSYRGRAANEQFF	TGTGCCAGCAGTTACCGCGGGAGGGCCGCCAATGAGCAGTTCTTC
14	-	TRBV2	-	TRBJ2-2	CASSYRDNTGELFF	TGTGCCAGCAGTTACAGGGATAACACCGGGGAGCTGTTTTTT
14	-	TRBV20-1	-	TRBJ2-5	CSAQDPRYQETQYF	TGCAGTGCCCAAGACCCTCGGTACCAAGAGACCCAGTACTTC
19	TRBD1	TRBV27	-	TRBJ1-6	CASSLTGTGLSGIISPLHF	TGTGCCAGCAGTTTAACGGGGACAGGCCTCTCCGGGATAATTTCACCCCTCCACTTT
13	TRBD1	TRBV25-1	-	TRBJ2-7	CASSDTGGLEQYF	TGTGCCAGCAGTGACACAGGGGGCCTTGAGCAGTACTTC
16	-	TRBV29-1	-	TRBJ2-6	CSVPDRFLSGANVLTF	TGCAGCGTCCCCGACAGGTTCCTCTCTGGGGCCAACGTCCTGACTTTC
15	TRBD1	TRBV14	few	TRBJ1-2	CASSQSRTGFYGYTF	TGTGCCAGCAGCCAAAGCCGGACAGGGTTCTATGGCTACACCTTC
15	TRBD2	TRBV5-1	few	TRBJ2-5	CASSPPGGGEETQYF	TGCGCCAGCAGCCCCCCGGGGGGAGGGGAAGAGACCCAGTACTTC
17	-	TRBV7-9	once	TRBJ2-6	CASSLERAHSGANVLTF	TGTGCCAGCAGCTTAGAGAGGGCCCACTCTGGGGCCAACGTCCTGACTTTC
14	-	TRBV6-2/TRBV6-3	-	TRBJ1-1	CASRGQGMNTEAFF	TGTGCCAGCAGAGGCCAGGGGATGAACACTGAAGCTTTCTTT
16	-	TRBV5-6	few	TRBJ1-5	CASSRRKGEINQPQHF	TGTGCCAGCAGCCGCCGGAAGGGTGAAATAAATCAGCCCCAGCATTTT
12	-	TRBV6-5	-	TRBJ1-2	CASSSPGLGYTF	TGTGCCAGCAGTTCCCCGGGACTTGGCTACACCTTC
14	-	TRBV12-3/TRBV12-4	-	TRBJ1-1	CASRHRTENTEAFF	TGTGCCAGCAGACACAGGACGGAGAACACTGAAGCTTTCTTT
13	-	TRBV5-1	-	TRBJ2-7	CASSPEQGYEQYF	TGCGCCAGCAGCCCTGAACAAGGATACGAGCAGTACTTC
15	TRBD2	TRBV12-3/TRBV12-4	-	TRBJ2-1	CASSPGTSVLNEQFF	TGTGCCAGCAGCCCGGGGACTAGCGTCTTGAATGAGCAGTTCTTC
11	-	TRBV29-1	-	TRBJ1-2	CSVDQDYGYTF	TGCAGCGTTGACCAGGACTATGGCTACACCTTC
14	TRBD2	TRBV4-2	few	TRBJ2-5	CASSQVAGQETQYF	TGTGCCAGCAGCCAAGTAGCGGGCCAAGAGACCCAGTACTTC
15	-	TRBV18	few	TRBJ2-7	CASSPADGPSYEQYF	TGTGCCAGCTCACCTGCGGACGGGCCAAGCTACGAGCAGTACTTC
14	-	TRBV24-1	-	TRBJ2-1	CATSDSVGRGEQFF	TGTGCCACCAGTGATTCGGTAGGGCGGGGTGAGCAGTTCTTC
17	-	TRBV7-6	few	TRBJ2-1	CASSPIAALENGNEQFF	TGTGCCAGCAGCCCTATAGCAGCCCTCGAAAACGGGAATGAGCAGTTCTTC
17	TRBD2	TRBV20-1	-	TRBJ2-1	CSATGTSGSHPYNEQFF	TGCAGTGCTACTGGGACTAGCGGGAGTCATCCCTACAATGAGCAGTTCTTC
15	TRBD1	TRBV6-6	once	TRBJ2-3	CASSYGTGGTDAQYF	TGTGCCAGCAGTTATGGGACAGGGGGTACAGATGCGCAGTATTTT
16	-	TRBV13	-	TRBJ1-6	CASSLGSSSHNSPLHF	TGTGCCAGCAGCTTAGGTTCTTCATCCCATAATTCACCCCTCCACTTT
16	-	TRBV12-3/TRBV12-4	-	TRBJ2-1	CASIRLGGGALNEQFF	TGTGCCAGCATCCGACTGGGAGGGGGGGCCCTCAATGAGCAGTTCTTC
16	TRBD2	TRBV20-1	few	TRBJ2-6	CSATGSGEAGANVLTF	TGCAGTGCTACGGGTAGCGGGGAGGCTGGGGCCAACGTCCTGACTTTC
13	-	TRBV7-2	-	TRBJ1-4	CASSFSLREKLFF	TGTGCCAGCAGCTTTTCTCTAAGGGAAAAACTGTTTTTT
14	-	TRBV4-1	-	TRBJ2-1	CASSQDDRYNEQFF	TGCGCCAGCAGCCAGGACGACAGATACAATGAGCAGTTCTTC
14	-	TRBV12-3/TRBV12-4	few	TRBJ2-7	CASSFAQVSYEQYF	TGTGCCAGCAGTTTCGCCCAGGTCAGCTACGAGCAGTACTTC
14	TRBD1	TRBV6-6	-	TRBJ2-7	CASSPPRDRNEQYF	TGTGCCAGCAGTCCCCCCCGGGACAGGAACGAGCAGTACTTC